The next 8 T cell receptor beta chains were all read from a single sample in a study of blood T cell repertoires in COVID-19. The protocol was immunoSEQ multiplex PCR, while the TCRdb copy is restricted to in-frame clones and leaves out a portion. This table has 69,000 or so clones, roughly 80% appearing once. Sequences were obtained from peripheral blood. The receptors stem from a woman aged 80 or over with active or convalescent COVID-19.

V gene TRBV7-9 combines with J gene TRBJ1-3, with a weak D call TRBD1 (5 bases). The V end was cut by 2 bases, the J end by 8 bases, with 10 bases between. The CDR3 totals 13 residues. Per the germline V gene, CDR1 is SEHNR and CDR2 is FQNEAQ (reference sequence). The CDR3 region has the DNA TGTGCCAGCAGCTTAACGGGGGTGGACACCATATATTTT. Protein sequence: CASSLTGVDTIYF.

The genes are TRBV3-1 (or the pseudogene TRBV3-2) and TRBJ2-3; 15 bases map to TRBD2. The V and J ends lost 1 base and 1 base, in that order; junction bases with no gene match: 6. Germline values: CDR1 LGHDT, CDR2 YNNKEL (reference sequence). This CDR3 is 19 amino acids long. Written as DNA, the CDR3 is TGTGCCAGCAGCCAAGGGGGACTAGCGGGAGGAGCCGGCACAGATACGCAGTATTTT. It specifies CASSQGGLAGGAGTDTQYF.

The J gene is TRBJ1-3, the V gene TRBV12-5; no firm D call. Deletions cut 5 bases from V and 4 bases from J, with 6 bases between. The CDR3 is 12 amino acids. CDR1 and CDR2 (germline): LGHNT, FRNRAP. This chain's CDR3 is CASGQRGNTIYF. For the CDR3, the DNA is TGTGCTAGTGGTCAGCGCGGAAACACCATATATTTT.

This chain joins TRBV9 and TRBJ2-6; unclear D gene. Deletions cut 1 base from V and 1 base from J, with 9 bases between. Germline CDR1 and CDR2: SGDLS and YYNGEE. This CDR3 is 16 amino acids long. CDR3: CASSVRSVSGANVLTF. DNA of the CDR3: TGTGCCAGCAGCGTACGGAGCGTATCTGGGGCCAACGTCCTGACTTTC. Full variable domain (missing parts from reference TRBV9 and TRBJ2-6): DSGVTQTPKHLITATGQRVTLRCSPRSGDLSVYWYQQSLDQGLQFLIQYYNGEERAKGNILERFSAQQFPDLHSELNLSSLELGDSALYFCASSVRSVSGANVLTFGAGSRLTVL.

This clone appeared a single time. V usage is TRBV11-2 and J usage is TRBJ2-1; 9 bases are a match to TRBD2. Looked up from germline, CDR1 is SGHAT and CDR2 is FQNNGV. The CDR3 length is 16 residues. Germline trimming cut 4 bases from V and 0 bases from J; bases unmatched to any gene: 4. CDR3 sequence reads: CASSSNSGSSYNEQFF. Written as DNA, the CDR3 is TGTGCCAGCAGCTCAAATAGCGGGAGCTCCTACAATGAGCAGTTCTTC.

The rearrangement joins TRBV12-5 to TRBJ1-1; D is uncertain. This CDR3 has 15 amino acids. V was clipped by 5 bases and J by 1 base, with 14 bases between them. The germline gives CDR1 LGHNT, CDR2 FRNRAP. The CDR3 sequence is CASGLTFLANTEAFF. The CDR3 bases are TGTGCTAGTGGTCTTACCTTTTTGGCGAACACTGAAGCTTTCTTT. The whole variable domain, filled in from reference TRBV12-5 and TRBJ1-1, reads DARVTQTPRHKVTEMGQEVTMRCQPILGHNTVFWYRQTMMQGLELLAYFRNRAPLDDSGMPKDRFSAEMPDATLATLKIQPSEPRDSAVYFCASGLTFLANTEAFFGQGTRLTVV.

The J gene is TRBJ1-2, the V gene TRBV5-1; D is unclear. The CDR3 is made up of 13 amino acids. Germline assignment: CDR1 SGHRS and CDR2 YFSETQ. Trimming removed 0 bases at V and 7 bases at J, with 10 bases between. CDR3 residues: CASSLDRVGGYTF. The CDR3 region has the DNA TGCGCCAGCAGCTTGGACCGGGTAGGTGGCTACACCTTC.

The chain combines TRBV6-5 with TRBJ2-2, with 9 bases identical to TRBD1. The germline CDR1 and CDR2 sequences are MNHEY and SVGAGI. V was clipped by 11 bases and J by 4 bases; unmatched bases: 5. CDR3 length: 13 residues. Written as DNA, the CDR3 is TGTGCCGGGGGACAGGGAATCACCGGGGAGCTGTTTTTT. Translation gives CAGGQGITGELFF.